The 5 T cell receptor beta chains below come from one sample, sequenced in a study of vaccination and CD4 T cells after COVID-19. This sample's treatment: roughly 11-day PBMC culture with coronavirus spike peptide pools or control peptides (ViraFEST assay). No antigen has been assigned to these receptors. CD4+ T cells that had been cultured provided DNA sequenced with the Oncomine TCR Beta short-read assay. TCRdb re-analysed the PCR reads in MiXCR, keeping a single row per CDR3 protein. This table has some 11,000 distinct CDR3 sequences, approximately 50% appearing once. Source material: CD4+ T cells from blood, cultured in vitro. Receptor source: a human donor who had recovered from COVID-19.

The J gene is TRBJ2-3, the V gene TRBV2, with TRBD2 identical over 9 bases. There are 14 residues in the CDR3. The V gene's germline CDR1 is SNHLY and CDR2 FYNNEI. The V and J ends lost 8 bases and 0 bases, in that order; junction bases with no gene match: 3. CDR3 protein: CASAGGRSTDTQYF. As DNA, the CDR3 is TGTGCCAGCGCGGGAGGGCGTAGCACAGATACGCAGTATTTT.

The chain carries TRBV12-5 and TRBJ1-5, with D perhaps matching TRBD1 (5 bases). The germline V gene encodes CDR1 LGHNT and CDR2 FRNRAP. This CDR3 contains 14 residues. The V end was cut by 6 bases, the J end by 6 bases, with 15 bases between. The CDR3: CASGLGVAGQPQHF. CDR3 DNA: TGTGCTAGTGGGCTGGGGGTGGCGGGTCAGCCCCAGCATTTT.

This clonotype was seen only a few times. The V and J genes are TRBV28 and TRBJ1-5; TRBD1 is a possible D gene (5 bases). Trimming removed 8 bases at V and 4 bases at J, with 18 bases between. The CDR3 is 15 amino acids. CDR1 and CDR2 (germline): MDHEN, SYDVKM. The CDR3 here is CASVSPGTGNQPQHF. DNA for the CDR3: TGTGCCAGCGTCAGCCCTGGGACGGGAAATCAGCCCCAGCATTTT.

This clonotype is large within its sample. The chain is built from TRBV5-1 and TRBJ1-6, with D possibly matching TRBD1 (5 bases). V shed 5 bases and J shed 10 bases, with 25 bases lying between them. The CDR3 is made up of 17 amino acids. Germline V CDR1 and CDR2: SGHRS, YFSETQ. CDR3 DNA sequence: TGCGCCAGCAGAAACAAGCCACAATTAGGGGTGATATCACCCCTCCACTTT. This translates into CASRNKPQLGVISPLHF. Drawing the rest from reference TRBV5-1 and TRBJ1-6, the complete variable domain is KAGVTQTPRYLIKTRGQQVTLSCSPISGHRSVSWYQQTPGQGLQFLFEYFSETQRNKGNFPGRFSGRQFSNSRSEMNVSTLELGDSALYLCASRNKPQLGVISPLHFGNGTRLTVT.

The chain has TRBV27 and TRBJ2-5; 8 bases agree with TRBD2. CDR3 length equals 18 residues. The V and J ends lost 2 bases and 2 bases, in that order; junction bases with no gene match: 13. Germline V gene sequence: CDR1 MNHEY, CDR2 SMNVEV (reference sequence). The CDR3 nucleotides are TGTGCCAGCAGTTTACGCCGTGTGACGGGAGGGGGGCAAGAGACCCAGTACTTC. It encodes CASSLRRVTGGGQETQYF.